The rows below give T cell receptor beta chains drawn from one sample of a study of long-term antiretroviral therapy in people with HIV. TCRdb keeps only in-frame clones here, not all; method: immunoSEQ multiplex PCR. The sample yields 30,000 to 40,000 clones, more than 60% seen once. The sequences come from unsorted PBMCs, collected 2 years after starting antiretroviral therapy. The origin of the receptors is a woman between 45 and 60 years old with HIV. The CDR3 runs from the conserved cysteine through the conserved F or W. The D gene is left open where the match is weak. For some rows the clone size is stated as once, few or many, or as a class when expanded; others skip it.

CASSLVGETQYF TGCGCCAGCAGCTTGGTCGGAGAGACCCAGTACTTC TRBJ2-5 NA TRBV5-1 NA
CASSRPSGGLYEQYF TGTGCCAGTAGTAGACCTAGCGGGGGTCTATACGAGCAGTACTTC TRBJ2-7 TRBD2 TRBV19 NA
CASSSGFWNEQFF TGCGCCAGCAGCTCCGGCTTCTGGAATGAGCAGTTCTTC TRBJ2-1 NA TRBV5-1 once
CATSRDRGGTNTGELFF TGTGCCACCAGCAGAGATAGGGGGGGGACGAACACCGGGGAGCTGTTTTTT TRBJ2-2 NA TRBV15 NA
CASSENRANEKLFF TGTGCCAGCAGTGAAAACAGGGCGAATGAAAAACTGTTTTTT TRBJ1-4 NA TRBV6-1 few
CSVTHSGGRDTQYF TGCAGCGTTACCCATAGCGGGGGGCGCGATACGCAGTATTTT TRBJ2-3 TRBD2 TRBV29-1 NA
CASSALGTEAFF TGTGCCAGCAGTGCTTTAGGCACTGAAGCTTTCTTT TRBJ1-1 NA TRBV25-1 NA
CASSMGGTGVFTGELFF TGTGCCAGTAGTATGGGGGGGACAGGGGTTTTCACCGGGGAGCTGTTTTTT TRBJ2-2 TRBD1 TRBV19 once
CAWSGGRWSEAFF TGTGCCTGGAGTGGGGGGAGGTGGTCTGAAGCTTTCTTT TRBJ1-1 NA TRBV30 NA
CASRGQVSNQPQHF TGTGCCAGCAGGGGACAAGTGAGCAATCAGCCCCAGCATTTT TRBJ1-5 NA TRBV6-1 NA
CASSSRVRTGSQETQYF TGTGCCAGCTCATCCAGGGTCAGGACAGGGTCCCAAGAGACCCAGTACTTC TRBJ2-5 TRBD1 TRBV18 NA
CASSQGDGYTF TGTGCCAGCAGCCAGGGTGATGGCTACACCTTC TRBJ1-2 NA TRBV6-5 NA
CASSVGSYNEQFF TGTGCCAGCAGTGTTGGGTCCTACAATGAGCAGTTCTTC TRBJ2-1 NA TRBV27 NA